A single sample is the source of the 12 T cell receptor beta chains below, sequenced in a study of T cell responses to AZD1222 COVID-19 vaccine. Here immunoSEQ multiplex PCR was the method, and the copy in TCRdb shows in-frame clones only, minus some. The data show about 110,000 clones, about 86% seen once. Sequenced here: peripheral blood, sampled on day 0 of AZD1222 vaccination. Receptors originate from an adult in good health.

The chain carries TRBV27 and TRBJ1-4; no definite D call. The V gene lost 5 bases and the J gene lost 5 bases, with 15 bases spanning the gap. CDR1 and CDR2 from the germline V gene are MNHEY and SMNVEV (reference sequence). The CDR3 is 15 amino acids. The CDR3 DNA reads as TGTGCCAGCAGTCTGGTTTCCGCTCTGAATGAAAAACTGTTTTTT. This sequence encodes CASSLVSALNEKLFF. Using reference TRBV27 and TRBJ1-4 for the parts outside the CDR3, the full variable domain is EAQVTQNPRYLITVTGKKLTVTCSQNMNHEYMSWYRQDPGLGLRQIYYSMNVEVTDKGDVPEGYKVSRKEKRNFPLILESPSPNQTSLYFCASSLVSALNEKLFFGSGTQLSVL.

The chain uses TRBV19 and TRBJ1-3, with D perhaps matching TRBD1 (5 bases). Germline-derived CDR1 and CDR2 are LNHDA and SQIVND (reference sequence). The CDR3 contains 14 residues. V was trimmed by 8 bases and J by 0 bases, leaving 11 bases between them. The CDR3 loop is CASAGLNSGNTIYF. As DNA, the CDR3 is TGTGCCAGTGCGGGACTAAACTCTGGAAACACCATATATTTT.

This clone ranks as medium-sized. The V call is TRBV2, the J call TRBJ1-2; TRBD1 agrees at 9 bases. The CDR3 is 17 residues long. Germline V CDR1 and CDR2: SNHLY, FYNNEI. The trim removed 0 bases at V and 4 bases at J, leaving 9 bases unmatched. As DNA, the CDR3 is TGTGCCAGCAGTGAAGCGCTTACGGGACAGGGATCCTATGGCTACACCTTC. This codes for CASSEALTGQGSYGYTF.

This clone was counted only a few times. The rearrangement joins TRBV12-3 or TRBV12-4 to TRBJ1-3; D gene unclear. Deletions cut 6 bases from V and 2 bases from J, with 8 bases between. The CDR3 is 13 amino acids. DNA for the CDR3: TGTGCCAGCAGGCGGGGAACTGGAAACACCATATATTTT. It is translated as CASRRGTGNTIYF.

This chain uses TRBV5-3 with TRBJ2-2; D remains ambiguous. TRBV5-3 is recorded as an ORF, its role being uncertain. V was trimmed by 7 bases and J by 2 bases, leaving 12 bases between them. CDR3 size: 14 residues. The CDR3 here is CARLPSNNTGELFF. The DNA of the CDR3 is TGTGCCAGACTCCCCAGCAACAACACCGGGGAGCTGTTTTTT.

This clone was recorded once. The chain combines TRBV6-6 with TRBJ2-7; 8 bases match TRBD2. CDR1 and CDR2 from the germline V gene are MNHNY and SVGAGI (reference sequence). The CDR3 has 15 residues. V was pared by 7 bases and J by 3 bases, with 11 bases of the junction left unmatched. Here the CDR3 reads CASTHPSSGGYEQYF. The CDR3 nucleotides are TGTGCCAGCACCCACCCTTCCAGCGGGGGCTACGAGCAGTACTTC.

J is TRBJ1-3 and V is TRBV6-5, with 8 bases aligning to TRBD1. CDR3 length: 14 amino acids. Germline V CDR1 and CDR2: MNHEY, SVGAGI. V trimming: 10 bases; J trimming: 2 bases; junction bases outside the gene matches: 7. As DNA, the CDR3 is TGTGCCACCGAGAAACAGGGGGCTGGAAACACCATATATTTT. Amino acid sequence: CATEKQGAGNTIYF.

In this sample, this clone turned up once. The chain is built from TRBV28 and TRBJ2-7, with D perhaps matching TRBD2 (7 bases). This CDR3 spans 15 amino acids. Germline V lookup: CDR1 MDHEN, CDR2 SYDVKM. Trimming took off 7 bases at V and 2 bases at J, with 18 bases between the two ends. CDR3 sequence (DNA): TGTGCCAGCACCAACGGAGAGGGGGGGACCTACGAGCAGTACTTC. As protein: CASTNGEGGTYEQYF.

This rearrangement joins TRBV7-9 to TRBJ2-5; perhaps TRBD1 as D (6 bases). This CDR3 has 16 residues. Germline CDR1 and CDR2: SEHNR and FQNEAQ (reference sequence). V lost 1 base to trimming and J lost 5 bases, with 17 bases between them. The CDR3 is CASSLGSQGSAETQYF. The CDR3 region has the DNA TGTGCCAGCAGCTTAGGGTCCCAGGGGTCCGCGGAGACCCAGTACTTC.

The chain is built from TRBV18 and TRBJ1-6; D gene unclear. Germline V gene sequence: CDR1 KGHSH, CDR2 LQKENI. The CDR3 covers 15 residues. The germline V and J ends were trimmed by 0 bases and 7 bases, with 10 bases remaining between them. The CDR3 loop is CASSPPVGQNSPLHF. Here the CDR3 DNA reads TGTGCCAGCTCACCACCGGTCGGGCAGAATTCACCCCTCCACTTT.

V usage is TRBV6-5 and J usage is TRBJ2-3, with a possible D match to TRBD2 (5 bases). The germline V gene has CDR1 MNHEY and CDR2 SVGAGI. The CDR3 length is 16 residues. V lost 3 bases and J lost 4, with 17 bases in between. For the CDR3, the DNA is TGTGCCAGCAGTTATGGGGTCTATGCGGGCCCAGATACGCAGTATTTT. This codes for CASSYGVYAGPDTQYF.

The chain combines TRBV5-1 with TRBJ1-2, with 9 bases matching TRBD1. V shed 4 bases and J 3 bases; nucleotides not matched to a gene: 7. The CDR3 spans 15 residues. The germline V gene encodes CDR1 SGHRS and CDR2 YFSETQ. The CDR3 DNA is TGCGCCAGCAGCATCACAGGGGGCGACTACTATGGCTACACCTTC. Encoded protein: CASSITGGDYYGYTF.